This T cell receptor (beta chain) is from a study of T-cell memory formation after mild COVID-19. CDR3 length equals 17 residues. Germline CDR1 and CDR2: SGDLS and YYNGEE. V was trimmed by 0 bases and J by 6 bases, leaving 18 bases between them. Barcoded TCR alpha and TCR beta cDNA libraries with UMIs came from 5'RACE using constant-segment primers. From the 5' RACE reads, TCRdb called clonotypes with MiXCR, one entry per CDR3 protein. Here the sample spans roughly 160,000 distinct CDR3 sequences, 10% to 15% being singletons. This clonotype was seen a few times. The sequence was obtained from a young man who had mild COVID-19 (a few samples of this study predate the infection). Cell type and time point are not known. Sequenced sample: PBMCs or a T cell subset sorted from them (not recorded which). The chain combines TRBV9 with TRBJ1-4; D possibly corresponds to TRBD1 (5 bases). CDR3 nucleotides: TGTGCCAGCAGCGTAGCTCCGGGGGGGGAGGCGGATGAAAAACTGTTTTTT. Amino acids: CASSVAPGGEADEKLFF. The whole variable domain, remainder taken from reference TRBV9 and TRBJ1-4, is DSGVTQTPKHLITATGQRVTLRCSPRSGDLSVYWYQQSLDQGLQFLIQYYNGEERAKGNILERFSAQQFPDLHSELNLSSLELGDSALYFCASSVAPGGEADEKLFFGSGTQLSVL.